These 25 T cell receptor beta chains came from one sample sequenced in a study of response to subunit inactivated influenza vaccine. TCRdb independently ran MiXCR on the RT-PCR reads; one entry per CDR3 protein. Counted here are some 500,000 distinct CDR3 sequences, under 15% occurring once; the ten biggest clones make up 13%. Material: PBMCs from blood, obtained roughly 48 days after vaccination. These receptors were collected from a man in his fifties or sixties who received an inactivated influenza vaccine.

This chain uses TRBV6-1 with TRBJ1-5; D is possibly TRBD1 (5 bases). The CDR3 totals 18 residues. With 7 bases removed from V and 0 bases from J, the gap between germline ends came to 22 bases. From germline, CDR1 is MNHNS and CDR2 SASEGT. DNA of the CDR3: TGTGCCAGCACCCTCCGACCCCCAGGGACCCATAGCAATCAGCCCCAGCATTTT. The encoded protein is CASTLRPPGTHSNQPQHF.

This clonotype was seen a few times. The rearrangement uses TRBV24-1 and TRBJ2-3; no definite D call. CDR1 and CDR2 (germline): KGHDR, SFDVKD. The germline V and J ends were trimmed by 9 bases and 2 bases, with 14 bases remaining between them. CDR3 length: 14 amino acids. The chain's CDR3 is CATSRARLTDTQYF. The CDR3 DNA reads TGTGCCACCTCCCGGGCCCGACTCACAGATACGCAGTATTTT.

The chain is built from TRBV3-1 and TRBJ2-7; 11 bases are shared with TRBD2. The CDR3 runs 13 residues. After removal of 3 bases from V and 10 bases from J, the junction contained 5 bases not matched to a gene. Looked up from germline, CDR1 is LGHDT and CDR2 is YNNKEL (reference sequence). CDR3 in DNA: TGTGCCAGCAGCCAGACTACTAGCGGGAGTCAGTACTTC. Its translation is CASSQTTSGSQYF.

V usage is TRBV12-3 or TRBV12-4 and J usage is TRBJ1-1; maybe TRBD1 (5 bases). The CDR3 consists of 12 residues. Trimming stripped 2 bases from V and 7 bases from J, with 8 bases between. The CDR3 coding sequence is TGTGCCAGCAGTTTAATAGGGGATGAAGCTTTCTTT. Its protein product is CASSLIGDEAFF.

V is TRBV5-1 and J is TRBJ2-3; 9 bases match TRBD2. The CDR3 has 18 amino acids. V was pared by 2 bases and J by 2 bases, with 12 bases of the junction left unmatched. Germline CDR1 reads SGHRS; CDR2 reads YFSETQ. The CDR3 sequence: CASSFDDSVAGDTDTQYF. In nucleotides, the CDR3 is TGCGCCAGCAGCTTTGACGACTCCGTAGCGGGGGACACAGATACGCAGTATTTT. The full variable domain, rest sourced from reference TRBV5-1 and TRBJ2-3, is KAGVTQTPRYLIKTRGQQVTLSCSPISGHRSVSWYQQTPGQGLQFLFEYFSETQRNKGNFPGRFSGRQFSNSRSEMNVSTLELGDSALYLCASSFDDSVAGDTDTQYFGPGTRLTVL.

This clonotype showed up many times. The V and J genes are TRBV29-1 and TRBJ2-3; 8 bases line up with TRBD1. The CDR3 loop spans 15 amino acids. Germline-derived CDR1 and CDR2 are SQVTM and ANQGSEA. V gave up 5 bases and J gave up 3 bases; unmatched junction bases: 10. The chain's CDR3 is CSVTRPGQATDTQYF. CDR3 in DNA: TGCAGCGTTACCCGCCCGGGACAGGCAACAGATACGCAGTATTTT.

The chain couples TRBV4-1 to TRBJ1-5; D call uncertain. This CDR3 is built from 14 residues. Trimming removed 4 bases from V and 6 bases from J, with 13 bases in between. Per the germline V gene, CDR1 is MGHRA and CDR2 is YSYEKL. CDR3 sequence (DNA): TGCGCCAGCAGCCTCCGGGGTCCGGGTCAGCCCCAGCATTTT. Protein sequence: CASSLRGPGQPQHF.

A single count supports this clonotype. CDR3 sequence: CASSFMISGANVLTF. The DNA for the CDR3 is TGTGCCAGCAGCTTCATGATCTCTGGGGCCAACGTCCTGACTTTC. The J gene is TRBJ2-6, the V gene TRBV27; unclear D gene. Trimming took off 6 bases at V and 0 bases at J, with 9 bases between the two ends. Looked up from germline, CDR1 is MNHEY and CDR2 is SMNVEV (reference sequence). The CDR3 spans 15 residues.

V is TRBV6-2 or TRBV6-3 and J is TRBJ2-7, with D perhaps TRBD1 (5 bases). V was cut by 2 bases and J by 5 bases, with 10 bases left in between. This CDR3 has 13 amino acids. Germline values: CDR1 MNHEY, CDR2 SVGEGT. Here the CDR3 reads CASSYVRADEQYF. For the CDR3, the DNA is TGTGCCAGCAGTTACGTCAGGGCGGACGAGCAGTACTTC.

This clonotype came up a few times. The rearrangement links TRBV5-1 to TRBJ2-5, with D uncertain. The length of the CDR3 is 16 residues. Trimming shortened V by 0 bases and J by 0 bases, and 12 bases separated the two germline ends. Germline V gene lookup returns CDR1 SGHRS and CDR2 YFSETQ. CDR3 protein: CASSLDGQPYQETQYF. The CDR3 DNA reads as TGCGCCAGCAGCTTGGATGGTCAACCGTACCAAGAGACCCAGTACTTC. The variable domain in full, with the rest retrieved from reference TRBV5-1 and TRBJ2-5, is KAGVTQTPRYLIKTRGQQVTLSCSPISGHRSVSWYQQTPGQGLQFLFEYFSETQRNKGNFPGRFSGRQFSNSRSEMNVSTLELGDSALYLCASSLDGQPYQETQYFGPGTRLLVL.

The rearrangement uses TRBV13 and TRBJ1-2, with D maybe TRBD1 (5 bases). Looked up from germline, CDR1 is PRHDT and CDR2 is FYEKMQ (reference sequence). Trimming cost V 5 bases and J 6 bases, with 25 bases left between them. The CDR3 extends over 17 amino acids. Written as DNA, the CDR3 is TGTGCCAGCAGCCTAACGGTAGGGGAGGTATGGAAGCATGGCTACACCTTC. Amino acids: CASSLTVGEVWKHGYTF.

This chain links TRBV3-1 with TRBJ1-5; TRBD1 matches 10 bases. Unmatched junction bases numbered 4, after V lost 3 bases and J lost 2 bases. The germline V gene encodes CDR1 LGHDT and CDR2 YNNKEL (reference sequence). The CDR3 contains 16 residues. CDR3 coding DNA: TGTGCCAGCAGCCAGGCTGGGACAGGGGGCAATCAGCCCCAGCATTTT. As protein: CASSQAGTGGNQPQHF.

This clonotype occurred a few times. The chain is built from TRBV12-3 or TRBV12-4 and TRBJ2-5; D is ambiguous. The germline V and J ends were trimmed by 6 bases and 1 base, with 6 bases remaining between them. The CDR3 loop spans 12 amino acids. The CDR3 here is CASRQTQETQYF. CDR3 coding DNA: TGTGCCAGCAGACAGACCCAAGAGACCCAGTACTTC.

The sample holds a few counts of this clonotype. The chain couples TRBV12-3 or TRBV12-4 to TRBJ1-2; 7 nucleotides agree with TRBD1. The CDR3 extends over 14 amino acids. Trimming removed 3 bases from V and 6 bases from J; junction bases left unmatched: 7. CDR3: CASSFGQAPHGYTF. Here the CDR3 DNA reads TGTGCCAGCAGTTTTGGACAGGCTCCCCATGGCTACACCTTC.

The rearrangement uses TRBV5-6 and TRBJ1-2; 8 bases line up with TRBD1. The CDR3 covers 14 residues. V dropped 0 bases and J dropped 8; count of bases not matched to a gene: 6. CDR1 is SGHDT, CDR2 YYEEEE, per germline. In nucleotides, the CDR3 is TGTGCCAGCAGCTTGGTGACAGGGGCTTTAGGCTACACCTTC. Protein sequence: CASSLVTGALGYTF.

The genes are TRBV3-1 and TRBJ2-5, with 8 positions matching TRBD1. The CDR3 contains 16 residues. CDR1 is LGHDT and CDR2 is YNNKEL in the germline V gene (reference sequence). The J segment lost 5 bases and the V segment lost 4 bases, leaving 12 bases of the junction unmatched. CDR3 region: CASSPDRVVMGETQYF. Written as DNA, the CDR3 is TGTGCCAGCAGCCCGGACAGGGTGGTGATGGGGGAGACCCAGTACTTC.

This clonotype has just a few counts. The CDR3 DNA reads as TGCGCCAGCAGCTTTCAGGGAGGGGCCAGCGAGCAGTACTTC. Translation: CASSFQGGASEQYF. The rearrangement joins TRBV5-1 to TRBJ2-7; TRBD2 matches at 7 bases. The CDR3 runs 14 residues. The J segment lost 6 bases and the V segment lost 2 bases, leaving 8 bases of the junction unmatched. CDR1 SGHRS and CDR2 YFSETQ come from the germline V gene.

The gene calls are TRBV29-1 and TRBJ2-5; no definite D call. CDR1 is SQVTM, CDR2 ANQGSEA, per germline. The ends were cut back, 4 bases at V and 4 bases at J, with 7 bases in the middle. This CDR3 contains 11 residues. CDR3 residues: CSVGPGETQYF. The DNA for the CDR3 is TGCAGCGTTGGACCGGGAGAGACCCAGTACTTC.

J is TRBJ2-5 and V is TRBV5-1; TRBD1 is a possible D gene (5 bases). In germline, CDR1 is SGHRS, CDR2 YFSETQ. The CDR3 runs 18 residues. The germline V and J ends were trimmed by 0 bases and 1 base, with 19 bases remaining between them. DNA of the CDR3: TGCGCCAGCAGCTTGGGCGCCCAGGGCCCTGGGCCCCAAGAGACCCAGTACTTC. Translated, it gives CASSLGAQGPGPQETQYF.

The table lists this clonotype with many counts. V is TRBV7-2 and J is TRBJ2-5, with D unclear. Germline V gene lookup returns CDR1 SGHTA and CDR2 FQGNSA. Trimming removed 5 bases from V and 5 bases from J, with 24 bases in between. The length of the CDR3 is 17 residues. CDR3 loop: CASSPRRGGPSGETQYF. CDR3 bases: TGTGCCAGCAGCCCGCGAAGAGGTGGTCCCTCTGGGGAGACCCAGTACTTC.

The count of this clonotype is one. CDR3 DNA: TGCGCCAGCACCTGGACCGTCCTAGGCACAGATACGCAGTATTTT. Translation: CASTWTVLGTDTQYF. The rearrangement uses TRBV23-1 and TRBJ2-3, with unresolved D. TRBV23-1 is recorded as an ORF, its role being uncertain. The CDR3 has 15 residues. V shed 7 bases and J shed 1 base, with 15 bases lying between them.

V is TRBV5-1 and J is TRBJ2-5; perhaps TRBD2 as D (7 bases). Looked up from germline, CDR1 is SGHRS and CDR2 is YFSETQ. The CDR3 runs to 16 residues. The V end was cut by 0 bases, the J end by 3 bases, with 15 bases between. The CDR3 is CASSLAGRGREETQYF. In DNA form, the CDR3 reads TGCGCCAGCAGCTTGGCCGGGCGGGGGCGAGAAGAGACCCAGTACTTC.

This chain uses TRBV11-2 with TRBJ1-2, with D possibly matching TRBD1 (6 bases). In germline, CDR1 is SGHAT, CDR2 FQNNGV. Trimming shortened V by 4 bases and J by 7 bases, and 7 bases separated the two germline ends. The CDR3 extends over 11 amino acids. The CDR3 region is CASSYRAGYTF. CDR3 sequence (DNA): TGTGCCAGCAGCTACAGGGCTGGCTACACCTTC.

This clonotype appeared many times. The chain joins TRBV12-3 or TRBV12-4 to TRBJ1-2; the match to TRBD1 covers 9 bases. This CDR3 has 13 amino acids. V dropped 5 bases and J dropped 5; count of bases not matched to a gene: 3. The CDR3 coding sequence is TGTGCCAGCAGTCTGGACAGGGGTTATGGCTACACCTTC. It codes for CASSLDRGYGYTF.

The chain employs TRBV18 and TRBJ2-7; 8 bases align to TRBD1. V shed 3 bases, J shed 2 bases, and the junction held 6 bases outside the gene matches. The CDR3 runs to 15 residues. CDR1 and CDR2 (germline): KGHSH, LQKENI. CDR3 DNA sequence: TGTGCCAGCTCACCCCCGGCAGGGGGCCCCTACGAGCAGTACTTC. Translating it yields CASSPPAGGPYEQYF. Full variable domain (rest looked up from reference TRBV18 and TRBJ2-7): NAGVMQNPRHLVRRRGQEARLRCSPMKGHSHVYWYRQLPEEGLKFMVYLQKENIIDESGMPKERFSAEFPKEGPSILRIQQVVRGDSAAYFCASSPPAGGPYEQYFGPGTRLTVT.